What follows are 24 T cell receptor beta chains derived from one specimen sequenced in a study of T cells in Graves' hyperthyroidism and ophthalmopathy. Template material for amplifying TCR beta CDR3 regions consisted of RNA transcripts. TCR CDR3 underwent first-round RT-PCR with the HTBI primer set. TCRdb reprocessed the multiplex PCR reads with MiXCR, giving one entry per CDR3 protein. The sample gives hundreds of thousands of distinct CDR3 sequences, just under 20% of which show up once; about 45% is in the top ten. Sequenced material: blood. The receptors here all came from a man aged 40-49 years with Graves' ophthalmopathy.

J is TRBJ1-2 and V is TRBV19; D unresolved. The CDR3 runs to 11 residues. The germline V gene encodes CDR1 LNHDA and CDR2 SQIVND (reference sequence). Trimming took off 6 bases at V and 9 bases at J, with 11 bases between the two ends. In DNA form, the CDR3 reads TGTGCCAGTAGGTATGGGGATAGCTACACCTTC. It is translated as CASRYGDSYTF.

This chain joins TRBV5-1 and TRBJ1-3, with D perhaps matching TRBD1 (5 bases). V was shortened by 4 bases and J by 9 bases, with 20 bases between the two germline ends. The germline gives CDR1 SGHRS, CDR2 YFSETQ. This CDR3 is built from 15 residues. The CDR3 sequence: CASSPSGPGDSTIYF. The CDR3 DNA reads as TGCGCCAGCAGCCCCTCGGGGCCGGGTGACAGCACCATATATTTT.

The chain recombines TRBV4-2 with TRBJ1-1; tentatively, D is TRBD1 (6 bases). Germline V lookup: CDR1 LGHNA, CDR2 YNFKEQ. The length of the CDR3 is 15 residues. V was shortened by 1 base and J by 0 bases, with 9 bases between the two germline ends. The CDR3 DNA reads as TGTGCCAGCAGCCAAGGGACAGCTATGAACACTGAAGCTTTCTTT. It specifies CASSQGTAMNTEAFF.

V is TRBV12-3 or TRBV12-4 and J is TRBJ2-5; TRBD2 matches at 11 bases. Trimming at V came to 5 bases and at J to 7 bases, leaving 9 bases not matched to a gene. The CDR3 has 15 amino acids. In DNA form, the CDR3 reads TGTGCCAGCAGTCGACGACTAGCGGGGACGGGGACCCAGTACTTC. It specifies CASSRRLAGTGTQYF.

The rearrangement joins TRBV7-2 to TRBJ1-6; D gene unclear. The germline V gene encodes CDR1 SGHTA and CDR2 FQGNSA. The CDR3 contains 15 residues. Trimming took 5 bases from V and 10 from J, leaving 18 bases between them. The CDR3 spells CASSPQPGFGSPLHF. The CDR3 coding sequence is TGTGCCAGCAGCCCCCAGCCAGGCTTTGGATCACCCCTCCACTTT.

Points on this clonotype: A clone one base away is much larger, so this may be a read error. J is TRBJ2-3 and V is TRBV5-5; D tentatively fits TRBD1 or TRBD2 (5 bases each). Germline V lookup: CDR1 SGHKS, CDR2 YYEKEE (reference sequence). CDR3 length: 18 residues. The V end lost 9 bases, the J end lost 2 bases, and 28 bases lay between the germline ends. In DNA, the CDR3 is TGTGCCACCAAAAGGGGCCCTCAGAGCGGTTCTCCCACAGATACGCAGTATTTT. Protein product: CATKRGPQSGSPTDTQYF.

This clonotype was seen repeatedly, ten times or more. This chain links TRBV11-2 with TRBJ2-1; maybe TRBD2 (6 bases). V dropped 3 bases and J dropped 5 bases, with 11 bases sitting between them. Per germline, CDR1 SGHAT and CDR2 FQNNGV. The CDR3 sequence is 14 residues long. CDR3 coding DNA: TGTGCCAGCAGCTTGGCGGGGAAACACAATGAGCAGTTCTTC. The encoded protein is CASSLAGKHNEQFF.

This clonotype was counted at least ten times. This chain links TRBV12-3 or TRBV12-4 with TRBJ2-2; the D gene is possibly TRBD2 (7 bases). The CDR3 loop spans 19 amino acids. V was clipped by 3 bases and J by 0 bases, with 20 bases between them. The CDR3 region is CASSFWASREGANTGELFF. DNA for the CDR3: TGTGCCAGCAGTTTCTGGGCTAGCAGGGAGGGGGCGAACACCGGGGAGCTGTTTTTT.

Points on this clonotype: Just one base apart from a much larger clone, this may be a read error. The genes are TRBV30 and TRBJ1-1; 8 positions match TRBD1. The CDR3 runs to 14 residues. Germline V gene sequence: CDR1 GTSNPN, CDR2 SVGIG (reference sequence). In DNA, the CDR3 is TGTGCCTTGAGTGCTTTGACAGGGGTGACTGAAGCTTTCTTT. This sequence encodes CALSALTGVTEAFF.

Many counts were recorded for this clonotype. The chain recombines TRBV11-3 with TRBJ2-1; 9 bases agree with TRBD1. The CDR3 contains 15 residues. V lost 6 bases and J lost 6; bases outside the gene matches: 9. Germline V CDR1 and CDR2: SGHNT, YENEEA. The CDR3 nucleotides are TGTGCCAGCAGTATACGGGGGACAGGGACCAATGAGCAGTTCTTC. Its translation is CASSIRGTGTNEQFF.

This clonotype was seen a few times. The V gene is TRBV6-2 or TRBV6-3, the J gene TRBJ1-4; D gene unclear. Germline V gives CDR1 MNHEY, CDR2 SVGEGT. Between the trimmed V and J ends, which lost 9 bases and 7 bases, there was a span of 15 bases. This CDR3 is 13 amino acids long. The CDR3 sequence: CASCRVYSEKLFF. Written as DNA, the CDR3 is TGTGCCAGTTGTAGGGTATATAGTGAAAAACTGTTTTTT.

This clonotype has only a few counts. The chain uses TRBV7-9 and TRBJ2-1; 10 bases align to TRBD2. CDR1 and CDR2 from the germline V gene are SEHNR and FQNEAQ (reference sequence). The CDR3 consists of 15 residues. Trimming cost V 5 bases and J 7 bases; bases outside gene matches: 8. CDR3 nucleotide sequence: TGTGCCAGCAGCCAAAGCGGGAGGGCTGTAAATGAGCAGTTCTTC. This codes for CASSQSGRAVNEQFF.

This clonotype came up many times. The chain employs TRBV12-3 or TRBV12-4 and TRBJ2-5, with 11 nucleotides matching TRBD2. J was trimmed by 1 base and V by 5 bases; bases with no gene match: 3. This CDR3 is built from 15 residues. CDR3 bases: TGTGCCAGCAGTACCGGGACTAGCGGCCAAGAGACCCAGTACTTC. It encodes CASSTGTSGQETQYF.

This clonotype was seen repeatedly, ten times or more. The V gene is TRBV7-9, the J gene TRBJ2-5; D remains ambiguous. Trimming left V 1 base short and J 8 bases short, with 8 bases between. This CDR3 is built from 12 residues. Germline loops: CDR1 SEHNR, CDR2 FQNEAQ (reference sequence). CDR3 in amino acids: CASSLVSETQYF. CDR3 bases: TGTGCCAGCAGCTTAGTCTCTGAAACCCAGTACTTC.

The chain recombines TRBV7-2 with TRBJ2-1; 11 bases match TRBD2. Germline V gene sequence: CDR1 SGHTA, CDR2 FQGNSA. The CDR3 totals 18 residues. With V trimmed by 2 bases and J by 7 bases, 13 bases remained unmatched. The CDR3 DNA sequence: TGTGCCAGCAGCTTAAGGCCTTCGGTAGCGGGGGGGCAAAATGAGCAGTTCTTC. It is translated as CASSLRPSVAGGQNEQFF.

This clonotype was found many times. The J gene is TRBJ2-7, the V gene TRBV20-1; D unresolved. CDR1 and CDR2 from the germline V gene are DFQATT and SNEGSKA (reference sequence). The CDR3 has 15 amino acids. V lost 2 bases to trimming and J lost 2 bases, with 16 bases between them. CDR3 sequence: CSARRRGEGPYEQYF. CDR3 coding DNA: TGCAGTGCTAGAAGGCGCGGAGAAGGCCCCTACGAGCAGTACTTC.

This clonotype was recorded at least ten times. The chain's CDR3 is CASSYLMQGTDTQYF. CDR3 DNA sequence: TGTGCCAGCAGCTATCTAATGCAAGGCACAGATACGCAGTATTTT. The gene calls are TRBV7-9 and TRBJ2-3; unclear D gene. CDR1 is SEHNR, CDR2 FQNEAQ, per germline (reference sequence). The CDR3 consists of 15 residues. The ends were cut back, 4 bases at V and 1 base at J, with 12 bases in the middle.

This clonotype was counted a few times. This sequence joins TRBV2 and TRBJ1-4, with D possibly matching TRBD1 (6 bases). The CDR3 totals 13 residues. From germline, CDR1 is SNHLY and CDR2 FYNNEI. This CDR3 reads CGGQFQAMGKLFF. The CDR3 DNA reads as TGTGGGGGGCAGTTTCAAGCGATGGGAAAACTGTTTTTT.

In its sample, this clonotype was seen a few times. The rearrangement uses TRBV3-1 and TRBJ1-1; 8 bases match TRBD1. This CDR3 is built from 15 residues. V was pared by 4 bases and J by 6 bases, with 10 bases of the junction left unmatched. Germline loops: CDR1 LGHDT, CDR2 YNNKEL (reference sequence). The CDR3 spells CASSPGQAVGAEAFF. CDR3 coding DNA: TGTGCCAGCAGCCCGGGACAGGCGGTTGGGGCTGAAGCTTTCTTT.

The CDR3 loop is CASSSRTGWEPYEQYF. The CDR3 coding sequence is TGTGCCAGCAGCTCCAGGACAGGTTGGGAGCCCTACGAGCAGTACTTC. V and J are TRBV5-6 and TRBJ2-7; 7 bases fit TRBD1. The trim removed 3 bases at V and 2 bases at J, leaving 11 bases unmatched. Germline V CDR1 and CDR2: SGHDT, YYEEEE. CDR3 length: 16 residues.

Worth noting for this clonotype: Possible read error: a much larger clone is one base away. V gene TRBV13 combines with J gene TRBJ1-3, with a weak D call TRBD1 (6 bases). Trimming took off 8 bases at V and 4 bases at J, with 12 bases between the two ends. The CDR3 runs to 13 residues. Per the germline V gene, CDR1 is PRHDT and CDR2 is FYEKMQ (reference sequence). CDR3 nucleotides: TGTGCCAGCGGCCTGGGGACAGGAAACACCATATATTTT. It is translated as CASGLGTGNTIYF.

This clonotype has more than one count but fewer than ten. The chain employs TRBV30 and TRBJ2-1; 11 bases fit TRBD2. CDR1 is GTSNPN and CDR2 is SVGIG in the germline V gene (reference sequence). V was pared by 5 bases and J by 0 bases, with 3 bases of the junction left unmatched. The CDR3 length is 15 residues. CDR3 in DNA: TGTGCCTGGGCTAGCGGGAGGAGCTCCTACAATGAGCAGTTCTTC. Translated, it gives CAWASGRSSYNEQFF. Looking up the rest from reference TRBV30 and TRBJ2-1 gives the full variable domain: SQTIHQWPATLVQPVGSPLSLECTVEGTSNPNLYWYRQAAGRGLQLLFYSVGIGQISSEVPQNLSASRPQDRQFILSSKKLLLSDSGFYLCAWASGRSSYNEQFFGPGTRLTVL.

CDR3 in amino acids: CASSESGVGANVLTF. The DNA of the CDR3 is TGCGCCAGCAGTGAGTCGGGGGTTGGGGCCAACGTCCTGACTTTC. The chain joins TRBV10-2 to TRBJ2-6, with D perhaps matching TRBD1 or TRBD2 (5 bases each). V lost 0 bases and J 3 bases, leaving 6 bases between the germline ends. This CDR3 contains 15 residues. CDR1 is WSHSY and CDR2 is SAAADI in the germline V gene.

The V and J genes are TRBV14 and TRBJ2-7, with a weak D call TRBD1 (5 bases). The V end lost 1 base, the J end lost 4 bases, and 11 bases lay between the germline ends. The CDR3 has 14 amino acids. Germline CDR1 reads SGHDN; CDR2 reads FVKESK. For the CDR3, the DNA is TGTGCCAGCAGCCAAGCTGGGCAGGGATACGAGCAGTACTTC. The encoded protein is CASSQAGQGYEQYF.